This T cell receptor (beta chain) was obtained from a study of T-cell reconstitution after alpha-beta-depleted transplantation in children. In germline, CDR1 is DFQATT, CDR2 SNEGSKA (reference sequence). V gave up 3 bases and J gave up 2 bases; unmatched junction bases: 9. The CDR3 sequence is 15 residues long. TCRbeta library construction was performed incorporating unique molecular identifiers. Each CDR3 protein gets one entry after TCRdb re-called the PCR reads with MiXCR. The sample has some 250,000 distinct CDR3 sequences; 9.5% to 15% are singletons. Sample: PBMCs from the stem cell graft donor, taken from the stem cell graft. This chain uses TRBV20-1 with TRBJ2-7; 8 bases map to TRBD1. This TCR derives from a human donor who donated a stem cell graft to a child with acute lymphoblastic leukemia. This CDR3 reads CSARYQGQVTYEQYF. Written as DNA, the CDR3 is TGCAGTGCTAGGTACCAGGGACAGGTAACCTACGAGCAGTACTTC.